This TCR beta chain was sequenced during a study of beta chain features in type 1 diabetes. Across the study: Across every sample, around 110,000,000 sorted cells were examined in total.

As regards this clone: Its antigen is not identified.

Trimming removed 0 bases at V and 5 bases at J, with 16 bases between. Looked up from germline, CDR1 is LNHNV and CDR2 is YYDKDF (reference sequence). This CDR3 contains 16 residues. Notes on the study in general: TCRB CDR3s were moderately but significantly shorter in Type 1 diabetes patients in all four CD4+ subsets. Sequencing used cDNA, and cells with high TCR expression could therefore be over-represented. Fewer junction insertions and more nucleotide deletions appeared in type 1 diabetes patients.

Expressed TCRB transcripts were sequenced because the isolated RNA had all been reverse transcribed beforehand. For naive, central memory and regulatory T cell samples, reads averaged around 3.8 million. Measured with immunoSEQ multiplex PCR; TCRdb has only the in-frame clones, and not every one. This table holds around 150,000 clones, 9% found once. The chain carries TRBV15 and TRBJ1-1; a possible D gene is TRBD1 (5 bases). The source of this sequence is a woman younger than 45 with type 1 diabetes. The specimen was central memory CD4+ T cells from blood. The CDR3 is CATSRDLGEGKTEAFF. The CDR3 nucleotides read TGTGCCACCAGCAGAGATCTCGGGGAGGGGAAAACTGAAGCTTTCTTT. The full variable domain, rest sourced from reference TRBV15 and TRBJ1-1, is DAMVIQNPRYQVTQFGKPVTLSCSQTLNHNVMYWYQQKSSQAPKLLFHYYDKDFNNEADTPDNFQSRRPNTSFCFLDIRSPGLGDTAMYLCATSRDLGEGKTEAFFGQGTRLTVV.